The sequence of this TCR beta chain was determined in a study of vaccination effects on CD4 cells after COVID-19. Background on the study: Viral peptide pool expansion of antigen-specific CD4+ T cells preceded sequencing in the ViraFEST assay. After the second dose, samples were taken at median day 72.

Having been cultured for roughly 9 days, the cells underwent CD4+ T cell isolation. Of the BNT162b2 and mRNA-1273 vaccines, participants received two doses of one or the other. Vaccine recipients had no previous SARS-CoV-2 infection; their nucleocapsid antibodies were negative. Cultures received IL-2 medium that replaced half the medium on days 3 and 7. Clones were sequenced by immunoSEQ multiplex PCR, and TCRdb holds only the in-frame ones, with some missing. Among approximately 61,000 clones listed, just under 80% were seen once. Points on this clone: Its antigen is currently unknown.

Germline-derived CDR1 and CDR2 are SGHTA and FQGNSA. This CDR3 has 16 amino acids. With V trimmed by 5 bases and J by 3 bases, 10 bases remained unmatched. Material: CD4+ T cells from PBMCs cultured without peptide, obtained after COVID-19 vaccination. The rearrangement joins TRBV7-2 to TRBJ2-3; 8 bases map to TRBD2. The sequence was collected from a human donor who received a COVID-19 vaccine. The CDR3 nucleotides are TGTGCCAGCAGCCCGGGCCGCCCGGGGGGGACAGATACGCAGTATTTT. It codes for CASSPGRPGGTDTQYF.